The 8 T cell receptor beta chains below come from one sample, sequenced in a study of T cell changes during pregnancy in multiple sclerosis. TCRdb keeps only in-frame clones here, not all; method: immunoSEQ multiplex PCR. The profile covers some 41,000 clones, with around 93% appearing a single time and roughly 8.1% taken by the ten largest. Sequences were derived from CD8+ T cells from peripheral blood mononuclear cells, sampled in the third trimester of pregnancy. All receptors come from a female donor with multiple sclerosis, enrolled in a pregnancy study.

The V and J genes are TRBV5-4 and TRBJ2-4; D may be TRBD1 (6 bases). V was pared by 2 bases and J by 8 bases, with 8 bases between. Per germline, CDR1 SGHNT and CDR2 YYREEE (reference sequence). The CDR3 runs 12 residues. The DNA for the CDR3 is TGTGCCAGCAGCTTAGGGGGTTACATTCAGTACTTC. Protein: CASSLGGYIQYF.

The chain combines TRBV5-5 with TRBJ1-2; 7 bases agree with TRBD1. CDR1 and CDR2 (germline): SGHKS, YYEKEE (reference sequence). Trimming at V came to 1 base and at J to 3 bases, leaving 6 bases not matched to a gene. The CDR3 runs to 15 residues. CDR3 region: CASSLRQGVDYGYTF. CDR3 bases: TGTGCCAGCAGCTTGCGGCAGGGGGTTGACTATGGCTACACCTTC. Full variable domain (rest looked up from reference TRBV5-5 and TRBJ1-2): DAGVTQSPTHLIKTRGQQVTLRCSPISGHKSVSWYQQVLGQGPQFIFQYYEKEERGRGNFPDRFSARQFPNYSSELNVNALLLGDSALYLCASSLRQGVDYGYTFGSGTRLTVV.

The V gene is TRBV7-9, the J gene TRBJ2-7, with TRBD2 matching 10 bases. This CDR3 is built from 15 residues. The V and J ends lost 3 bases and 3 bases, in that order; junction bases with no gene match: 5. Germline V CDR1 and CDR2: SEHNR, FQNEAQ (reference sequence). In DNA form, the CDR3 reads TGTGCCAGCAGCTTCCCGAGCGGGAGGGGCTACGAGCAGTACTTC. As protein: CASSFPSGRGYEQYF.

This clone was observed a handful of times. The genes are TRBV4-1 and TRBJ1-5; TRBD1 agrees at 8 bases. From germline, CDR1 is MGHRA and CDR2 YSYEKL. CDR3 size: 15 residues. Trimming cost V 8 bases and J 3 bases; bases outside gene matches: 9. This CDR3 is CASSETGDPNQPQHF. DNA for the CDR3: TGCGCCAGCTCCGAGACAGGGGATCCCAATCAGCCCCAGCATTTT.

The chain carries TRBV6-5 and TRBJ1-1; no clear D gene. This CDR3 is built from 14 residues. Trimming removed 6 bases from V and 3 bases from J, with 14 bases in between. Germline V lookup: CDR1 MNHEY, CDR2 SVGAGI. Here the CDR3 reads CASRGRRVDTEAFF. In DNA, the CDR3 is TGTGCCAGCAGGGGGAGGAGGGTGGACACTGAAGCTTTCTTT.

The chain carries TRBV27 and TRBJ2-2; TRBD1 aligns across 7 bases. CDR1 and CDR2 (germline): MNHEY, SMNVEV (reference sequence). V shed 2 bases, J shed 0 bases, and the junction held 6 bases outside the gene matches. This CDR3 is 17 amino acids long. CDR3 sequence (DNA): TGTGCCAGCAGTTTAGGCAATACAGGGGCGAACACCGGGGAGCTGTTTTTT. It specifies CASSLGNTGANTGELFF.

The chain couples TRBV9 to TRBJ1-1, with D tentatively TRBD1 (6 bases). Per the germline V gene, CDR1 is SGDLS and CDR2 is YYNGEE. Trimming took 3 bases from V and 3 from J, leaving 9 bases between them. The CDR3 contains 13 residues. The CDR3 DNA reads TGTGCCAGCAGCGAAGGGGGGGACACTGAAGCTTTCTTT. This sequence encodes CASSEGGDTEAFF. The full variable domain, completed using reference TRBV9 and TRBJ1-1, is DSGVTQTPKHLITATGQRVTLRCSPRSGDLSVYWYQQSLDQGLQFLIQYYNGEERAKGNILERFSAQQFPDLHSELNLSSLELGDSALYFCASSEGGDTEAFFGQGTRLTVV.

This clone was recorded only once. The rearrangement links TRBV19 to TRBJ2-1, with D possibly being TRBD2 (6 bases). V lost 6 bases and J lost 9, with 12 bases in between. Germline CDR1 reads LNHDA; CDR2 reads SQIVND (reference sequence). This CDR3 spans 12 amino acids. This CDR3 is CASSRGTGEQFF. For the CDR3, the DNA is TGTGCCAGTAGCCGCGGGACGGGTGAGCAGTTCTTC.